What follows are 6 T cell receptor beta chains derived from one specimen sequenced in a study of OX40 agonist ivuxolimab in advanced cancers. Libraries were built with the immunoSEQ multiplex PCR assay. The table was pulled from immuneACCESS by TCRdb, which kept in-frame rearrangements only. Such tables lose some clones; where checked, under half of the loss comes from unresolved V genes, and the rest has no known cause. The sample table contains 96,000 or so clones; only one count was recorded for about 84% of them. 5.8% of the sample is held by the ten biggest clonotypes. Sequenced here: CD4+ or CD8+ T cells sorted from blood, sampled in a trial of the OX40 agonist ivuxolimab. These receptors were taken from an adult with an advanced solid tumor such as melanoma, head and neck, liver or kidney cancer.

The gene calls are TRBV6-4 and TRBJ2-2; no clear D gene. CDR3 length: 14 residues. V was trimmed by 3 bases and J by 1 base, leaving 6 bases between them. Germline V gene data show CDR1 as MRHNA and CDR2 as SNTAGT. CDR3 DNA sequence: TGTGCCAGCAGTGATCAGATGAACACCGGGGAGCTGTTTTTT. It translates to CASSDQMNTGELFF.

V and J are TRBV25-1 and TRBJ1-3, with 8 nucleotides matching TRBD1. CDR3 size: 15 residues. Unmatched junction bases numbered 1, after V lost 3 bases and J lost 0 bases. Looked up from germline, CDR1 is MGHDK and CDR2 is SYGVNS. The CDR3: CASSEGQASGNTIYF. CDR3 in DNA: TGTGCCAGCAGTGAGGGACAGGCCTCTGGAAACACCATATATTTT.

The rearrangement links TRBV9 to TRBJ2-3; TRBD2 matches 8 bases. Germline loops: CDR1 SGDLS, CDR2 YYNGEE. V was pared by 4 bases and J by 4 bases, with 14 bases of the junction left unmatched. The CDR3 is 17 amino acids. The chain's CDR3 is CASSLRGSGGAADTQYF. CDR3 in DNA: TGTGCCAGCAGCCTCCGAGGGTCGGGGGGGGCTGCAGATACGCAGTATTTT.

About this clone: The sample holds other DNA sequences that translate to the same CDR3. The V and J genes are TRBV19 and TRBJ1-1, with 9 bases fitting TRBD1. The CDR3 loop spans 15 amino acids. Germline V gene sequence: CDR1 LNHDA, CDR2 SQIVND (reference sequence). Trimming cost V 5 bases and J 1 base; bases outside gene matches: 5. DNA for the CDR3: TGTGCCAGTAGTGCCGGACAGGGGAGGAACACTGAAGCTTTCTTT. Its protein product is CASSAGQGRNTEAFF.

The chain uses TRBV6-4 and TRBJ1-4; 7 bases align to TRBD1. V lost 6 bases and J lost 6; bases outside the gene matches: 13. Germline CDR1 and CDR2: MRHNA and SNTAGT. This CDR3 has 16 amino acids. The CDR3 loop reads CASRDRQGGLDEKLFF. Written as DNA, the CDR3 is TGTGCCAGCAGGGATCGACAGGGTGGATTGGATGAAAAACTGTTTTTT.

V and J are TRBV5-1 and TRBJ2-2; tentative D call: TRBD2 (7 bases). Germline V lookup: CDR1 SGHRS, CDR2 YFSETQ. The V end lost 0 bases, the J end lost 5 bases, and 17 bases lay between the germline ends. The CDR3 length is 17 residues. The CDR3 DNA follows: TGCGCCAGCAGCTTGGTGGCCGGCGGGGGCACTACCGGGGAGCTGTTTTTT. Encoded protein: CASSLVAGGGTTGELFF.